This passage covers 5 T cell receptor beta chains from one sample sequenced in a study of PD-1 blockade in classical Hodgkin lymphoma. Libraries were prepared by immunoSEQ multiplex PCR; TCRdb keeps only in-frame clonotypes and omits some of them. The sample includes around 15,000 clones, around 80% of them seen just once. Time point noted: cycle 4 day 1 (C4D1), after five to seven weeks of nivolumab. Each patient's relapse followed autologous stem cell transplantation, and brentuximab vedotin exposure varied. Magnetic negative selection purified CD4+ T cells from thawed PBMCs. The specimen comprised CD4+ T cells from blood, sampled before the fourth cycle of nivolumab. The receptor set was obtained from a human donor with classical Hodgkin lymphoma.

The chain carries TRBV30 and TRBJ1-5; D gene ambiguous. The length of the CDR3 is 14 residues. Between the trimmed V and J ends, which lost 5 bases and 0 bases, there was a span of 11 bases. CDR1 is GTSNPN, CDR2 SVGIG, per germline (reference sequence). The CDR3 loop is CAWRIGGSNQPQHF. The DNA for the CDR3 is TGTGCCTGGCGAATAGGCGGTAGCAATCAGCCCCAGCATTTT.

The CDR3 region is CASSLGVYEQYF. As DNA, the CDR3 is TGTGCCAGCAGCTTGGGAGTCTACGAGCAGTACTTC. The chain couples TRBV5-5 to TRBJ2-7, with unresolved D. Looked up from germline, CDR1 is SGHKS and CDR2 is YYEKEE (reference sequence). The germline V and J ends were trimmed by 0 bases and 3 bases, with 4 bases remaining between them. CDR3 size: 12 residues.

The V gene is TRBV10-3, the J gene TRBJ1-5; unclear D gene. Germline CDR1 reads ENHRY; CDR2 reads SYGVKD. There are 12 residues in the CDR3. V was trimmed by 2 bases and J by 3 bases, leaving 2 bases between them. The CDR3 sequence: CAISELNQPQHF. In nucleotides, the CDR3 is TGTGCCATCAGTGAGCTCAATCAGCCCCAGCATTTT.

The gene calls are TRBV6-5 and TRBJ2-7; tentative D call: TRBD2 (5 bases). CDR1 MNHEY and CDR2 SVGAGI come from the germline V gene. CDR3 length: 15 amino acids. Trimming removed 2 bases at V and 3 bases at J, with 14 bases between. As DNA, the CDR3 is TGTGCCAGCAGTTACGGTTCCCGGGAAATCTACGAGCAGTACTTC. Translated: CASSYGSREIYEQYF.

The chain couples TRBV9 to TRBJ2-7; no clear D. The germline V gene has CDR1 SGDLS and CDR2 YYNGEE. The CDR3 runs to 9 residues. With 6 bases removed from V and 7 bases from J, the gap between germline ends came to 5 bases. The CDR3, as DNA: TGTGCCAGCAAACGAGAGCAGTACTTC. Translation gives CASKREQYF.